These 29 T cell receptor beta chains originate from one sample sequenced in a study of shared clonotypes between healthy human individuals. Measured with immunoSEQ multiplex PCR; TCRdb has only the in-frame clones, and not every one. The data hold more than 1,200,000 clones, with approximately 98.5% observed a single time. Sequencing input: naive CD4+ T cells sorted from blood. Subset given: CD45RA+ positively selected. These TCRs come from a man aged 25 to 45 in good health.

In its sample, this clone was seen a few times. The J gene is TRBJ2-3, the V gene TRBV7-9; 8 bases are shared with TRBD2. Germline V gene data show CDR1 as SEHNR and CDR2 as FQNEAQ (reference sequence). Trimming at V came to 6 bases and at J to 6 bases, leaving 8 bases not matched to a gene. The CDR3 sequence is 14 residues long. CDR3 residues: CASSFSGSIDTQYF. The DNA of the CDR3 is TGTGCCAGCAGTTTCAGCGGGAGTATCGATACGCAGTATTTT.

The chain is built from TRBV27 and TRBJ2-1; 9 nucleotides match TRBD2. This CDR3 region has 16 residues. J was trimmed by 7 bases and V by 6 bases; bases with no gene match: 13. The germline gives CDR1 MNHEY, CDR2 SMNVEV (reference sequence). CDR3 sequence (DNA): TGTGCCAGCAGAAATGAGCCGGGACTAGCAGGTAATGAGCAGTTCTTC. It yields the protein CASRNEPGLAGNEQFF.

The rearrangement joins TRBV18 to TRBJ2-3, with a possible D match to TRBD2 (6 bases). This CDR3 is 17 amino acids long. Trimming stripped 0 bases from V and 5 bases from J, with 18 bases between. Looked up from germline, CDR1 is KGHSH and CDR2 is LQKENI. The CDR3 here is CASSPPSSGGRLDTQYF. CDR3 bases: TGTGCCAGCTCACCACCGAGTTCCGGAGGGCGGTTAGATACGCAGTATTTT.

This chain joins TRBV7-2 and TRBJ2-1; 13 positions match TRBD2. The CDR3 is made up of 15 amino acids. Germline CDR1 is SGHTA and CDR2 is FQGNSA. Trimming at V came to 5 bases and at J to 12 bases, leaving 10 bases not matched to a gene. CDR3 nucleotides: TGTGCCAGCAGCATCTGGACTAGCGGGAGCGGATGGCAGTTCTTC. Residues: CASSIWTSGSGWQFF.

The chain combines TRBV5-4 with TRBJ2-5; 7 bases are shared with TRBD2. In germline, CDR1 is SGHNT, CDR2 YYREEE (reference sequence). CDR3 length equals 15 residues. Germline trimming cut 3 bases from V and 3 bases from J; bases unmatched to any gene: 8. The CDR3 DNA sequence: TGTGCCAGCAGCTGGGGGGGACCGAGCAAAGAGACCCAGTACTTC. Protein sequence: CASSWGGPSKETQYF. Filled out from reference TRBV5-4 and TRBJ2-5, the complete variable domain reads ETGVTQSPTHLIKTRGQQVTLRCSSQSGHNTVSWYQQALGQGPQFIFQYYREEENGRGNFPPRFSGLQFPNYSSELNVNALELDDSALYLCASSWGGPSKETQYFGPGTRLLVL.

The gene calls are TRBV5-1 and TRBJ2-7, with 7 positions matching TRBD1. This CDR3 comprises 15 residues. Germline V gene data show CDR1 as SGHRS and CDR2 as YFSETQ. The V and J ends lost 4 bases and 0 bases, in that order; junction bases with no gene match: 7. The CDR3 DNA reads TGCGCCAGCAGCCCGGACAGGCCAAGCTCCTACGAGCAGTACTTC. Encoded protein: CASSPDRPSSYEQYF. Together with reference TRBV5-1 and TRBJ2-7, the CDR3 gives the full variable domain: KAGVTQTPRYLIKTRGQQVTLSCSPISGHRSVSWYQQTPGQGLQFLFEYFSETQRNKGNFPGRFSGRQFSNSRSEMNVSTLELGDSALYLCASSPDRPSSYEQYFGPGTRLTVT.

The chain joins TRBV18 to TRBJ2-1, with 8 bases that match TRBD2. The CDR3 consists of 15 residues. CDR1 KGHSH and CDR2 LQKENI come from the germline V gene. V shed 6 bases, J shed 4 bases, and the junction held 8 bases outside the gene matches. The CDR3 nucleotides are TGTGCCAGCTCCTCCTCGGGAGGGCAATACAATGAGCAGTTCTTC. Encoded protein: CASSSSGGQYNEQFF.

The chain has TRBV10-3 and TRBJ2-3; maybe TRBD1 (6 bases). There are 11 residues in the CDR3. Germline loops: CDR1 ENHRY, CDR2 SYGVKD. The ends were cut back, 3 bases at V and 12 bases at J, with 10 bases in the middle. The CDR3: CAISELDSQYF. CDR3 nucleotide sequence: TGTGCCATCAGTGAATTGGACAGCCAGTATTTT.

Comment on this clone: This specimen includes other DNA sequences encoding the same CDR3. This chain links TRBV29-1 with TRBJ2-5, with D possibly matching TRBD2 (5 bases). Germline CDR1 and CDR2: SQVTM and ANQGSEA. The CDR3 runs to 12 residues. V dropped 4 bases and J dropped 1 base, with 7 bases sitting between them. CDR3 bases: TGCAGCGTTGGGACTTCCCAAGAGACCCAGTACTTC. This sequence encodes CSVGTSQETQYF.

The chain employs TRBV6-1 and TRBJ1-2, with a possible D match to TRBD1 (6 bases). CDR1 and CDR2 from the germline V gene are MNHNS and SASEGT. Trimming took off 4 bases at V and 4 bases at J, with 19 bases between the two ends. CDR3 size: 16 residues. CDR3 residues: CASSGGALTGLYGYTF. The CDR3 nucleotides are TGTGCCAGCAGTGGGGGGGCCCTGACGGGCCTCTATGGCTACACCTTC.

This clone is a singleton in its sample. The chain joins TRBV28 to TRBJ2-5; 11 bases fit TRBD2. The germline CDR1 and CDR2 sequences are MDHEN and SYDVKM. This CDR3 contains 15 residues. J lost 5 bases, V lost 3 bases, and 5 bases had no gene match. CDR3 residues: CASSLIAGGSETQYF. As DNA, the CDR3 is TGTGCCAGCAGTTTGATAGCGGGAGGGAGTGAGACCCAGTACTTC. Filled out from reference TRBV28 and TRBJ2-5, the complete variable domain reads DVKVTQSSRYLVKRTGEKVFLECVQDMDHENMFWYRQDPGLGLRLIYFSYDVKMKEKGDIPEGYSVSREKKERFSLILESASTNQTSMYLCASSLIAGGSETQYFGPGTRLLVL.

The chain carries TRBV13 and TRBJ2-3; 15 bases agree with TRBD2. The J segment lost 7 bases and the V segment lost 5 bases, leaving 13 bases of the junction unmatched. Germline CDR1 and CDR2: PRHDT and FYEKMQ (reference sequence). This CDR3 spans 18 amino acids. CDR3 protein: CASSQGLAGGRSGNTQYF. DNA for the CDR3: TGTGCCAGCAGCCAGGGACTAGCGGGAGGACGTTCTGGGAATACGCAGTATTTT.

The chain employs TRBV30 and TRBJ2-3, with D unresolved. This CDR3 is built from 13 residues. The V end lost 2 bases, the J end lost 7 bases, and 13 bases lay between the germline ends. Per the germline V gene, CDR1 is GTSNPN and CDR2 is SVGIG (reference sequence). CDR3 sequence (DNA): TGTGCCTGGAGTTACCCCCCTAACCATACGCAGTATTTT. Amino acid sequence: CAWSYPPNHTQYF. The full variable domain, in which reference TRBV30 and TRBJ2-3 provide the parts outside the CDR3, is SQTIHQWPATLVQPVGSPLSLECTVEGTSNPNLYWYRQAAGRGLQLLFYSVGIGQISSEVPQNLSASRPQDRQFILSSKKLLLSDSGFYLCAWSYPPNHTQYFGPGTRLTVL.

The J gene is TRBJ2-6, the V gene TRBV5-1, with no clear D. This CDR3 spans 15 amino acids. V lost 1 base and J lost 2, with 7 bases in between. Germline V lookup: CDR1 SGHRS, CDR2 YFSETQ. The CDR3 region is CASSLHRTGANVLTF. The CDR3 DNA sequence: TGCGCCAGCAGCTTGCATAGGACTGGGGCCAACGTCCTGACTTTC. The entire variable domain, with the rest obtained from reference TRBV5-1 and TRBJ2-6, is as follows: KAGVTQTPRYLIKTRGQQVTLSCSPISGHRSVSWYQQTPGQGLQFLFEYFSETQRNKGNFPGRFSGRQFSNSRSEMNVSTLELGDSALYLCASSLHRTGANVLTFGAGSRLTVL.

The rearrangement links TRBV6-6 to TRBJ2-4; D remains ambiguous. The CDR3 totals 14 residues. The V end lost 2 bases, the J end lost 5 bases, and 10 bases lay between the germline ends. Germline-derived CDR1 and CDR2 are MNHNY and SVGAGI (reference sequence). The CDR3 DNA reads TGTGCCAGCAGTTACGAAGGTATTGAAAACATTCAGTACTTC. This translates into CASSYEGIENIQYF.

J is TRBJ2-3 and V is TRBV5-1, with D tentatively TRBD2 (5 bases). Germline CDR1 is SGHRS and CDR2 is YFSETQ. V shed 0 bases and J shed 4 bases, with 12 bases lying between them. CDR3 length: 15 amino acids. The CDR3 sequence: CASSLALYGADTQYF. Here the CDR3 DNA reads TGCGCCAGCAGCTTGGCCCTGTACGGGGCAGATACGCAGTATTTT.

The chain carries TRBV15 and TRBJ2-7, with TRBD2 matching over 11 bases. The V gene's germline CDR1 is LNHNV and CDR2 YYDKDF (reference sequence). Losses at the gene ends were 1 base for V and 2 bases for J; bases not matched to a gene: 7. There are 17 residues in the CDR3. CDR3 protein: CATSRGLGLAVTYEQYF. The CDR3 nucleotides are TGTGCCACCAGCAGAGGGTTGGGACTAGCGGTCACCTACGAGCAGTACTTC.

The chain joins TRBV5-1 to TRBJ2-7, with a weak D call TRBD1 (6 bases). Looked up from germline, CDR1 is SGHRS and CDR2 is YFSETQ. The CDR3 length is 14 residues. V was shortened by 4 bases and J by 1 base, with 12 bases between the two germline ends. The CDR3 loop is CASSPGTTSYEQYF. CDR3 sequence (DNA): TGCGCCAGCAGCCCCGGGACAACTTCCTACGAGCAGTACTTC.

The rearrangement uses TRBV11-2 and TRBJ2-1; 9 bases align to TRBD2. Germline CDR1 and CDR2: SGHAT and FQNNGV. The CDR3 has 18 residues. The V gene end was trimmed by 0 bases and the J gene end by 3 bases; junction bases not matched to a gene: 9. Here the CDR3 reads CASSLDLLLAGYYNEQFF. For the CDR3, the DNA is TGTGCCAGCAGCTTAGATCTCCTCCTAGCGGGGTACTACAATGAGCAGTTCTTC. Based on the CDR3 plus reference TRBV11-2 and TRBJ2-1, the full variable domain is EAGVAQSPRYKIIEKRQSVAFWCNPISGHATLYWYQQILGQGPKLLIQFQNNGVVDDSQLPKDRFSAERLKGVDSTLKIQPAKLEDSAVYLCASSLDLLLAGYYNEQFFGPGTRLTVL.

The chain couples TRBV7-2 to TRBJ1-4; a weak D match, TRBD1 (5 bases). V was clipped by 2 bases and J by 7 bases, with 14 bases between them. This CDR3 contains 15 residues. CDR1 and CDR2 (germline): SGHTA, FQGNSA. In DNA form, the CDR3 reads TGTGCCAGCAGCTTAACTTCAGGGTCCGGTGAAAAACTGTTTTTT. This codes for CASSLTSGSGEKLFF. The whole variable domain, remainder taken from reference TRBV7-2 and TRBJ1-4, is GAGVSQSPSNKVTEKGKDVELRCDPISGHTALYWYRQSLGQGLEFLIYFQGNSAPDKSGLPSDRFSAERTGGSVSTLTIQRTQQEDSAVYLCASSLTSGSGEKLFFGSGTQLSVL.

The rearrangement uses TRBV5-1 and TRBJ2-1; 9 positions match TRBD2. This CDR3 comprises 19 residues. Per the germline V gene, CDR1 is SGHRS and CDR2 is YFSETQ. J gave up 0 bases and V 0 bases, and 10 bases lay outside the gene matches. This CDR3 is CASSLAGSGSLLSYNEQFF. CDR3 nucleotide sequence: TGCGCCAGCAGCTTGGCCGGTAGCGGGAGCCTACTCTCCTACAATGAGCAGTTCTTC.

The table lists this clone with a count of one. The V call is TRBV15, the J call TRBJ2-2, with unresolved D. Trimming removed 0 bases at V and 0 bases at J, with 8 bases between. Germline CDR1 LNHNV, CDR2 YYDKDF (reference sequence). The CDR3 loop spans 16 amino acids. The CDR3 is CATSRDRRPNTGELFF. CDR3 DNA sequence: TGTGCCACCAGCAGAGACCGGCGGCCGAACACCGGGGAGCTGTTTTTT. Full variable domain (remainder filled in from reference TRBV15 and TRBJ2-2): DAMVIQNPRYQVTQFGKPVTLSCSQTLNHNVMYWYQQKSSQAPKLLFHYYDKDFNNEADTPDNFQSRRPNTSFCFLDIRSPGLGDTAMYLCATSRDRRPNTGELFFGEGSRLTVL.

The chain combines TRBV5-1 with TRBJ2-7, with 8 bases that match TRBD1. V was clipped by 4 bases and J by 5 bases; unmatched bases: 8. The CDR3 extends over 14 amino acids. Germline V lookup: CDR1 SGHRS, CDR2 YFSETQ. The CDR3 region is CASSPGTGWDEQYF. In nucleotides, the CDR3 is TGCGCCAGCAGCCCCGGGACAGGATGGGACGAGCAGTACTTC.

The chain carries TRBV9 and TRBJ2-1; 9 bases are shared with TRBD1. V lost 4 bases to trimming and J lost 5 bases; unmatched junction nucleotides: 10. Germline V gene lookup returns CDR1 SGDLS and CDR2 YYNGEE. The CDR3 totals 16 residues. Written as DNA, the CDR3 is TGTGCCAGCAGCACACCGACAACAGGGGGCCACAATGAGCAGTTCTTC. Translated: CASSTPTTGGHNEQFF.

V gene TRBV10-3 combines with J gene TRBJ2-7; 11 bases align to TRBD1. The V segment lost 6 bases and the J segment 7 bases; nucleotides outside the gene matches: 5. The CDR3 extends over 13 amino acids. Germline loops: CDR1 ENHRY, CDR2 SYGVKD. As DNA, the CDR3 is TGTGCCATCAGAGGACAGGGGGCGGAAGAGCAGTACTTC. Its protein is CAIRGQGAEEQYF.

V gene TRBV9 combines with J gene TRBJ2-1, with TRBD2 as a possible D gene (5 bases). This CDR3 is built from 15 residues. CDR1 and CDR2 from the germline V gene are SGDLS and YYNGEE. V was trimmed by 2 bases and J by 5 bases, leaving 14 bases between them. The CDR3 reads CASSVFSGAHNEQFF. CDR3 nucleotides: TGTGCCAGCAGCGTTTTCAGCGGAGCCCACAATGAGCAGTTCTTC.

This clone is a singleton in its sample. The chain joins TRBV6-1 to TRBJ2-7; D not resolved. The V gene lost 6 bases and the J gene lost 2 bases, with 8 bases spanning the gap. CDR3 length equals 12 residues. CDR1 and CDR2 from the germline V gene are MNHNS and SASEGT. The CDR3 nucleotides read TGTGCCAGCAGGCTAGTCCCCTACGAGCAGTACTTC. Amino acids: CASRLVPYEQYF.

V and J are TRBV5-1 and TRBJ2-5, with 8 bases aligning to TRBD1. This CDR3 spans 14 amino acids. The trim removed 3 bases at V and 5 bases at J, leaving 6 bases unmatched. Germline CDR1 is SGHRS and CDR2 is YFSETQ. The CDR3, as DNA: TGCGCCAGCAGCTGGGGACAGGCGGGGGAGACCCAGTACTTC. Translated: CASSWGQAGETQYF. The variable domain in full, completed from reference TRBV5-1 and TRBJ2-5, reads KAGVTQTPRYLIKTRGQQVTLSCSPISGHRSVSWYQQTPGQGLQFLFEYFSETQRNKGNFPGRFSGRQFSNSRSEMNVSTLELGDSALYLCASSWGQAGETQYFGPGTRLLVL.

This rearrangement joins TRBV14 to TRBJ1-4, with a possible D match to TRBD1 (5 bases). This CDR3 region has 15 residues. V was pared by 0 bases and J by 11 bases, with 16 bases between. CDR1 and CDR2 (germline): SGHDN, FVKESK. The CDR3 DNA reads TGTGCCAGCAGCCAAGATAGTCAGGGTAGAGGGAAACTGTTTTTT. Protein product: CASSQDSQGRGKLFF.